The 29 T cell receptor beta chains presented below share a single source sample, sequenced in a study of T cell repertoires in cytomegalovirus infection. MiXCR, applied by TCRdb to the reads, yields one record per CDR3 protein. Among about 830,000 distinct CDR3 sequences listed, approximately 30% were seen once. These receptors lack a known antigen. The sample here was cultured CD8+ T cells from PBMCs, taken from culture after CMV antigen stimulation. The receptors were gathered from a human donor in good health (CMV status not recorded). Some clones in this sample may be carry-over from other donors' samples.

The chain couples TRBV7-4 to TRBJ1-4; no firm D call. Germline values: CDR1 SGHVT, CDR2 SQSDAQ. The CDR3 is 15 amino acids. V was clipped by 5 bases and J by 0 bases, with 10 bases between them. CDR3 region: CASSPDTATNEKLFF. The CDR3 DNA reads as TGTGCCAGCAGCCCAGACACAGCAACTAATGAAAAACTGTTTTTT.

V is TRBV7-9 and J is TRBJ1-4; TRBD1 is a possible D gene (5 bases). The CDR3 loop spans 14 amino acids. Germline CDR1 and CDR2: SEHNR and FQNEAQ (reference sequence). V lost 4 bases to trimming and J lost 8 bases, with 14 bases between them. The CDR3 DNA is TGTGCCAGCAGCTCCCCCGGGACTTGGGAAAAACTGTTTTTT. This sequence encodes CASSSPGTWEKLFF.

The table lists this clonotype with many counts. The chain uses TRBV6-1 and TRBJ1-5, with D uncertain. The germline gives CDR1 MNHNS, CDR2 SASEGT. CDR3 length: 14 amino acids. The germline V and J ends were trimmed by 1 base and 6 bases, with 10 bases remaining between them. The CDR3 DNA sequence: TGTGCCAGCAGTGAAGGGATTGAGAGTCAGCCCCAGCATTTT. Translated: CASSEGIESQPQHF.

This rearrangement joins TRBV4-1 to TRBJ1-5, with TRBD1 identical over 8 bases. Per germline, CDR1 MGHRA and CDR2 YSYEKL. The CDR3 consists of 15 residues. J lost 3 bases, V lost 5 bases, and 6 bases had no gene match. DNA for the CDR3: TGCGCCAGCAGCGTACGACAGGGGAACAATCAGCCCCAGCATTTT. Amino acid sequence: CASSVRQGNNQPQHF.

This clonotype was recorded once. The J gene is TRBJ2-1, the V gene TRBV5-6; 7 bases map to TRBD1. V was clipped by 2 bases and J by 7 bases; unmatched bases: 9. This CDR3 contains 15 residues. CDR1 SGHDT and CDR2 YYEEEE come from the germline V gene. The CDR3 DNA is TGTGCCAGCAGCTTAATGCAGGGGGTGGGGAATGAGCAGTTCTTC. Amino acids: CASSLMQGVGNEQFF.

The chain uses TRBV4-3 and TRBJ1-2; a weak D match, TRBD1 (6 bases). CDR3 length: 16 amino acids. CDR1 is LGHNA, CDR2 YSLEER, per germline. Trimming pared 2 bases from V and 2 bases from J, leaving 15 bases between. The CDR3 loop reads CASSQSRLGQNYGYTF. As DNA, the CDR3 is TGCGCCAGCAGCCAATCAAGATTAGGACAGAACTATGGCTACACCTTC.

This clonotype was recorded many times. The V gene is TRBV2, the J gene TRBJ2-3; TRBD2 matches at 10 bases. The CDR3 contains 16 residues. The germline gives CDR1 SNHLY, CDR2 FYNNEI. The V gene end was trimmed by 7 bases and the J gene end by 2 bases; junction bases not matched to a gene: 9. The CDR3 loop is CASTSGGFYLTDTQYF. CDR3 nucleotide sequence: TGTGCCAGCACTAGCGGGGGCTTCTACCTCACAGATACGCAGTATTTT.

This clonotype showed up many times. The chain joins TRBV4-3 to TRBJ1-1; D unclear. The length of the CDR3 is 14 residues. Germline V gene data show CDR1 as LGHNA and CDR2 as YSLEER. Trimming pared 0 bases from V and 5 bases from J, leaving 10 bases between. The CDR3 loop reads CASSQERGYTEAFF. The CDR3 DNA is TGCGCCAGCAGCCAAGAGCGGGGATATACTGAAGCTTTCTTT.

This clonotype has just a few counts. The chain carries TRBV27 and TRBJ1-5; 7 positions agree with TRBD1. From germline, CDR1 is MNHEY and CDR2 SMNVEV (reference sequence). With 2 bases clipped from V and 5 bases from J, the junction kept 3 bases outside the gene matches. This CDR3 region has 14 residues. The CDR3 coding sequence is TGTGCCAGCAGTTTAATAGGGGGCGATCAGCCCCAGCATTTT. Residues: CASSLIGGDQPQHF.

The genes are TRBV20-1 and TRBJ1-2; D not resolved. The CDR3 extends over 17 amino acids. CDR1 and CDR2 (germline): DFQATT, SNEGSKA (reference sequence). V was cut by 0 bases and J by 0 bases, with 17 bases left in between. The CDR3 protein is CSARDRRTEWANYGYTF. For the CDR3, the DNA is TGCAGTGCTAGAGATAGGCGGACGGAGTGGGCTAACTATGGCTACACCTTC.

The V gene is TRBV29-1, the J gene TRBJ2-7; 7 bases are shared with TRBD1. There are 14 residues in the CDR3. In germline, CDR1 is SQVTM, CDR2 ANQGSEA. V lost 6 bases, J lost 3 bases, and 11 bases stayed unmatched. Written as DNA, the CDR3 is TGCAGCGTCGAAACAGGGGTCGACAACTACGAGCAGTACTTC. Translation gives CSVETGVDNYEQYF.

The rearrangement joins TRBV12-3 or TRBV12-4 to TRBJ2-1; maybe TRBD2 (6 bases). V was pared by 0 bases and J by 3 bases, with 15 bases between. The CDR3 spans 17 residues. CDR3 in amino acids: CASSLAWGDGHYNEQFF. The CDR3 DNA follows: TGTGCCAGCAGTTTAGCGTGGGGGGACGGGCACTACAATGAGCAGTTCTTC.

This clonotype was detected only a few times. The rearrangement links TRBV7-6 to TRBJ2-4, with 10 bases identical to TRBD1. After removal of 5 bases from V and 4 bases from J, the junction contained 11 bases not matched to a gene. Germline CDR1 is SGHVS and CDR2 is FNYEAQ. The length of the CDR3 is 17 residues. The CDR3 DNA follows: TGTGCCAGCAGCGCCACTGACAGGGGGCTTCCTAAAAACATTCAGTACTTC. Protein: CASSATDRGLPKNIQYF.

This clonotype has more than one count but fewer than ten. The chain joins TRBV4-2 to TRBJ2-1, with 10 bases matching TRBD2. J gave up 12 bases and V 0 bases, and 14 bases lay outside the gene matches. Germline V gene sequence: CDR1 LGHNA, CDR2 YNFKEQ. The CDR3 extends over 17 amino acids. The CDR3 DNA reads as TGTGCCAGCAGCCAAGATCGGCTAGCGGGGGCCACGCTGGGGCAGTTCTTC. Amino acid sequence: CASSQDRLAGATLGQFF.

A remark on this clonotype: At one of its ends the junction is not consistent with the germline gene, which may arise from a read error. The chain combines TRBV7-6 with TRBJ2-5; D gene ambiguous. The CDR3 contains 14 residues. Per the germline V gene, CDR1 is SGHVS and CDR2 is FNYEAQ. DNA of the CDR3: TGTGCTAGCAGCTTAATGGGCCTTGGGGAGACCCAGTACTTC. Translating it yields CASSLMGLGETQYF.

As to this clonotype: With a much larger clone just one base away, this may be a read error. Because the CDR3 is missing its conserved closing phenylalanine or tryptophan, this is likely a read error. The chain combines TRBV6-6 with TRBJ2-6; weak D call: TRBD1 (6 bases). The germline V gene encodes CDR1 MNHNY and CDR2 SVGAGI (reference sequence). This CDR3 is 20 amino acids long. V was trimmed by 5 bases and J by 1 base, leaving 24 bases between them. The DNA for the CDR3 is TGTGCCAGCAGTCCCCTCCCGGGACATCCTAAAGCATCTGGGGCCAACGTCCTGACTTAC. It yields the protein CASSPLPGHPKASGANVLTY.

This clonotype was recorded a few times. In nucleotides, the CDR3 is TGTGCCAGCAGTGGGACAGCGAACACCGGGGAGCTGTTTTTT. It specifies CASSGTANTGELFF. This chain joins TRBV7-6 and TRBJ2-2, with 7 bases identical to TRBD1. In germline, CDR1 is SGHVS, CDR2 FNYEAQ. Trimming removed 6 bases from V and 0 bases from J; junction bases left unmatched: 1. The CDR3 extends over 14 amino acids.

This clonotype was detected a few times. In nucleotides, the CDR3 is TGTGCCAGTGGATGGGGGACAGGAGCCTACGAGCAGTACGTC. Translating gives CASGWGTGAYEQYV. The chain carries TRBV11-2 and TRBJ2-7, with TRBD1 matching over 8 bases. This CDR3 comprises 14 residues. Germline lookup yields CDR1 SGHAT and CDR2 FQNNGV. V lost 9 bases and J lost 2; bases outside the gene matches: 9.

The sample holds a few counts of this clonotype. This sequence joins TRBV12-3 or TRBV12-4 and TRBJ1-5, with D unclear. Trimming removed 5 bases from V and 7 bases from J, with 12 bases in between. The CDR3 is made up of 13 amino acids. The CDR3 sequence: CASSPGKGQPQHF. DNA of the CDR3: TGTGCCAGCAGTCCTGGAAAGGGCCAGCCCCAGCATTTT.

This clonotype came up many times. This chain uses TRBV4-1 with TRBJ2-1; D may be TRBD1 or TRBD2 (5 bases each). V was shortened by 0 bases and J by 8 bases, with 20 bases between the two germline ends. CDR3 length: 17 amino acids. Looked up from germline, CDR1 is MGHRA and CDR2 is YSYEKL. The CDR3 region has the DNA TGCGCCAGCAGCCAAGATCCCGGGACGGGGTTCTTAGATGAGCAGTTCTTC. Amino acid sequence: CASSQDPGTGFLDEQFF.

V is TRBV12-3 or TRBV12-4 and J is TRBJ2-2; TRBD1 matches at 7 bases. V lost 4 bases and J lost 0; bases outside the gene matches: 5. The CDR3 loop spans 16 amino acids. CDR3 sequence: CASSSDRVANTGELFF. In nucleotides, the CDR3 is TGTGCCAGCAGTTCAGACAGGGTAGCGAACACCGGGGAGCTGTTTTTT.

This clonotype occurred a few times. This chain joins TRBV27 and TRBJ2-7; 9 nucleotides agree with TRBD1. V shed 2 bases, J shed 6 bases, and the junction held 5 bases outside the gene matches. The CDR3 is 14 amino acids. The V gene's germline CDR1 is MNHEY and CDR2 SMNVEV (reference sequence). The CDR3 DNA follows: TGTGCCAGCAGTTTAATCGGGACAGGGTTCGAGCAGTACTTC. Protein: CASSLIGTGFEQYF.

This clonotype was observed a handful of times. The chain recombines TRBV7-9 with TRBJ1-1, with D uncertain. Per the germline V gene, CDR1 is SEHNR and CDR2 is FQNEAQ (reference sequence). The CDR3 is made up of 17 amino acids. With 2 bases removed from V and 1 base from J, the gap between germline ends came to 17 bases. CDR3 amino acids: CASSLIIRHRANTEAFF. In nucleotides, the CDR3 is TGTGCCAGCAGCTTAATCATCAGACACCGGGCGAACACTGAAGCTTTCTTT. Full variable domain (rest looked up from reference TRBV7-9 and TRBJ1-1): DTGVSQNPRHKITKRGQNVTFRCDPISEHNRLYWYRQTLGQGPEFLTYFQNEAQLEKSRLLSDRFSAERPKGSFSTLEIQRTEQGDSAMYLCASSLIIRHRANTEAFFGQGTRLTVV.

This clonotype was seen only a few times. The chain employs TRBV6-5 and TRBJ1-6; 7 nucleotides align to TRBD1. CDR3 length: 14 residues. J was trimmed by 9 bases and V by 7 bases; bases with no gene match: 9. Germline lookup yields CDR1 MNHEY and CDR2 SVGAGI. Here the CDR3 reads CASTRQGLGSPLHF. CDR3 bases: TGTGCCAGCACCCGACAGGGTTTGGGTTCACCCCTCCACTTT.

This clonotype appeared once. The CDR3 DNA sequence: TGTGCCAGCAGCTTAGAGGGCGGGTTCTACAATGAGCAGTTCTTC. The encoded protein is CASSLEGGFYNEQFF. The gene calls are TRBV5-4 and TRBJ2-1; tentatively, D is TRBD2 (5 bases). Per the germline V gene, CDR1 is SGHNT and CDR2 is YYREEE (reference sequence). This CDR3 contains 15 residues. The V end was cut by 2 bases, the J end by 3 bases, with 12 bases between.

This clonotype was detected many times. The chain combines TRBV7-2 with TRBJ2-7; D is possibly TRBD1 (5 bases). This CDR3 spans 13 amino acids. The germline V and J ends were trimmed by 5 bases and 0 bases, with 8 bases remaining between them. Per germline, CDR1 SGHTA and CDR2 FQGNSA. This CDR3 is CASSPDSSYEQYF. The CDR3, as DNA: TGTGCCAGCAGCCCCGACAGCTCCTACGAGCAGTACTTC.

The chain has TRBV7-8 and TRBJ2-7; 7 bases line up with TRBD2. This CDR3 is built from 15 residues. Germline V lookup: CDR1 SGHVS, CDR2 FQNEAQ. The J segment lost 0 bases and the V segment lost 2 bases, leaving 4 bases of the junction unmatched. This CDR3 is CASSLSRTSSYEQYF. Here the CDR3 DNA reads TGTGCCAGCAGCTTATCACGGACTAGCTCCTACGAGCAGTACTTC. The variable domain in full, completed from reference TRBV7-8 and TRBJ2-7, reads GAGVSQSPRYKVAKRGQDVALRCDPISGHVSLFWYQQALGQGPEFLTYFQNEAQLDKSGLPSDRFFAERPEGSVSTLKIQRTQQEDSAVYLCASSLSRTSSYEQYFGPGTRLTVT.

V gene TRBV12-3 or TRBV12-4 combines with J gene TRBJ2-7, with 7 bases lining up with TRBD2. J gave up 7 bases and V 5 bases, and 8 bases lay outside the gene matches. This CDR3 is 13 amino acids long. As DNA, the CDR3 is TGTGCCAGCAGTCTGGGAGGGGCGGGTGAGCAGTACGTC. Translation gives CASSLGGAGEQYV.

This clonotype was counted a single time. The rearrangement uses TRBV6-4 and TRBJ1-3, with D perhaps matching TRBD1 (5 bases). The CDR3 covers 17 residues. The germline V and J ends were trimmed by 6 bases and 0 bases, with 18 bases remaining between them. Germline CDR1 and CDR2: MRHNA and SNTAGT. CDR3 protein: CASRDHPRRGSGNTIYF. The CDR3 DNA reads TGTGCCAGCAGGGATCACCCCCGGAGGGGCTCTGGAAACACCATATATTTT.